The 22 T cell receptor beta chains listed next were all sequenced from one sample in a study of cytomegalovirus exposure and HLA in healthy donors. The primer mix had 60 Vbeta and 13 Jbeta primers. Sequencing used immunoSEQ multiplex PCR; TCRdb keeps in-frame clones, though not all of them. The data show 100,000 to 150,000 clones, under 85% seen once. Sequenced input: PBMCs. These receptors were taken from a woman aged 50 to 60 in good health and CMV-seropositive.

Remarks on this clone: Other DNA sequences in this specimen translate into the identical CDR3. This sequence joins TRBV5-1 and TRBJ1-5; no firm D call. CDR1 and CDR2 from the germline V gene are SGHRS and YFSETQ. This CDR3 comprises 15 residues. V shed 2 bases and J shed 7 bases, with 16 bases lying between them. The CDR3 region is CASSLGDPREQPQHF. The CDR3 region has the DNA TGCGCCAGCAGCTTAGGTGACCCCCGGGAGCAGCCCCAGCATTTT.

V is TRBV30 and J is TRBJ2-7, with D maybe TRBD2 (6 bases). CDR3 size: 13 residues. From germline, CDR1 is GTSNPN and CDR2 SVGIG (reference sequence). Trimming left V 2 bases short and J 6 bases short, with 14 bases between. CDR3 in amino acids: CAWSRGQGGEQYF. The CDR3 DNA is TGTGCCTGGAGTCGGGGTCAGGGAGGCGAGCAGTACTTC.

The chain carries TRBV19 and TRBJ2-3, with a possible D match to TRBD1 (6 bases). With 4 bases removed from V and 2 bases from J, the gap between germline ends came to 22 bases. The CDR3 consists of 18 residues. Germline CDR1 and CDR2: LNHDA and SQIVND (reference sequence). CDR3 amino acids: CASSRSRGYYGVTDTQYF. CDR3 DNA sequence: TGTGCCAGTAGTAGATCAAGGGGGTATTACGGCGTCACAGATACGCAGTATTTT.

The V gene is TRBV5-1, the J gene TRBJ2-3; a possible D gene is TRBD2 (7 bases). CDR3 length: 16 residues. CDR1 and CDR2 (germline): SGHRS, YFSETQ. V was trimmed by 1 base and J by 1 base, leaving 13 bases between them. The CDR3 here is CASSLRGGAGTDTQYF. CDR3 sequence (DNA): TGCGCCAGCAGCTTGAGGGGGGGGGCCGGCACAGATACGCAGTATTTT.

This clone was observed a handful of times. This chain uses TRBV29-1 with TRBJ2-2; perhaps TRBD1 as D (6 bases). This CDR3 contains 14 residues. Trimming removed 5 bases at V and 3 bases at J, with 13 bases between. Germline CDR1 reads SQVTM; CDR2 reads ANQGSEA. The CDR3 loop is CSVQAGAHTGELFF. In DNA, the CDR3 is TGCAGCGTTCAGGCAGGGGCCCACACCGGGGAGCTGTTTTTT.

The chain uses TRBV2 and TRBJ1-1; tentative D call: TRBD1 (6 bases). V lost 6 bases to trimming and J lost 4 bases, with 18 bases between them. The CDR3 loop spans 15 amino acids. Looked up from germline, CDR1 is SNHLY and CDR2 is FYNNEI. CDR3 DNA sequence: TGTGCCAGCAGAAACAGGGTCAGGGGTATCACTGAAGCTTTCTTT. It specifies CASRNRVRGITEAFF.

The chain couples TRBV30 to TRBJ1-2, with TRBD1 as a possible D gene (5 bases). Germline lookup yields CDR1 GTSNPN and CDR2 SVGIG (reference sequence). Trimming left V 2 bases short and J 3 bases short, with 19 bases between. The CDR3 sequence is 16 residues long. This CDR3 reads CAWSLPPPREDYGYTF. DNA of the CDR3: TGTGCCTGGAGTCTCCCGCCCCCCAGGGAAGACTATGGCTACACCTTC.

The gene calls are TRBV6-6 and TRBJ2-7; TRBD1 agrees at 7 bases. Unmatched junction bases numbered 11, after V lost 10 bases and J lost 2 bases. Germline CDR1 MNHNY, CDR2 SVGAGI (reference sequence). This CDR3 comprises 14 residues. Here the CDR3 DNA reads TGTGCCACCACGGACCGGGACAGTGCCTACGAGCAGTACTTC. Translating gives CATTDRDSAYEQYF.

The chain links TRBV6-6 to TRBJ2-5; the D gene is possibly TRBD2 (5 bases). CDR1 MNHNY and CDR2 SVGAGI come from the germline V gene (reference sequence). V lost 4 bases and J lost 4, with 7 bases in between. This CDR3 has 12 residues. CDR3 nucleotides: TGTGCCAGCAGTTTAGCGTTAGAGACCCAGTACTTC. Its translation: CASSLALETQYF.

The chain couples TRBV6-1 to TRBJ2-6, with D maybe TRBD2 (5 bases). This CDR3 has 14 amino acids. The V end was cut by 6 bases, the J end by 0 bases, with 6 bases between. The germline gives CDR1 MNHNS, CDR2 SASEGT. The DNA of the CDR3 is TGTGCCAGCAGCGGGGTCTCTGGGGCCAACGTCCTGACTTTC. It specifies CASSGVSGANVLTF.

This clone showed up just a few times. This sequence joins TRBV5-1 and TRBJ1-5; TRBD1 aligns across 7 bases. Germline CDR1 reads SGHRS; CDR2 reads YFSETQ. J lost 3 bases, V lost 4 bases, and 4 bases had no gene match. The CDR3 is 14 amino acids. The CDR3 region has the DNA TGCGCCAGCAGCGAGGGGACAGTCAATCAGCCCCAGCATTTT. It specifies CASSEGTVNQPQHF.

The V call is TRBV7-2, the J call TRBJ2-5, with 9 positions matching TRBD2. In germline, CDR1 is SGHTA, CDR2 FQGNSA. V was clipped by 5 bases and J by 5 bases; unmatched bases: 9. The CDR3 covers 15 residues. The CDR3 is CASSPTAGGRETQYF. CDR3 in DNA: TGTGCCAGCAGCCCCACAGCGGGAGGAAGGGAGACCCAGTACTTC. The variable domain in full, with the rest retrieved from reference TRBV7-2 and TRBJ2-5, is GAGVSQSPSNKVTEKGKDVELRCDPISGHTALYWYRQSLGQGLEFLIYFQGNSAPDKSGLPSDRFSAERTGGSVSTLTIQRTQQEDSAVYLCASSPTAGGRETQYFGPGTRLLVL.

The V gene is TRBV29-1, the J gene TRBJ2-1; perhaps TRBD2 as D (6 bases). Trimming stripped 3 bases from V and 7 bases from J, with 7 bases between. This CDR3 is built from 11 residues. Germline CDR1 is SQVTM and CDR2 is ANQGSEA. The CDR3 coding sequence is TGCAGCGTTGAGCGGGATAATGAGCAGTTCTTC. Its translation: CSVERDNEQFF.

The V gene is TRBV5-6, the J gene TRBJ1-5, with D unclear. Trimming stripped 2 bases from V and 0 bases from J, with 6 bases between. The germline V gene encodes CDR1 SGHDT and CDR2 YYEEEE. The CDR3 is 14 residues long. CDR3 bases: TGTGCCAGCAGCTTAATTCATAGCAATCAGCCCCAGCATTTT. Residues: CASSLIHSNQPQHF.

CDR3 DNA sequence: TGTGCCAGCAGCGCCGACAGGGGTGTTGAAAAACTGTTTTTT. Protein product: CASSADRGVEKLFF. This sequence joins TRBV5-6 and TRBJ1-4, with 8 bases aligning to TRBD1. J gave up 7 bases and V 4 bases, and 6 bases lay outside the gene matches. Germline CDR1 reads SGHDT; CDR2 reads YYEEEE. There are 14 residues in the CDR3.

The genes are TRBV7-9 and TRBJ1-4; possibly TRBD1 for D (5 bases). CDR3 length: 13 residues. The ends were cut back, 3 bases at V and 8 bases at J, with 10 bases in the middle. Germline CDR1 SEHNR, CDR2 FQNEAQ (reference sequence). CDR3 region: CASSFAGAEKLFF. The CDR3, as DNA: TGTGCCAGCAGCTTTGCTGGGGCAGAAAAACTGTTTTTT.

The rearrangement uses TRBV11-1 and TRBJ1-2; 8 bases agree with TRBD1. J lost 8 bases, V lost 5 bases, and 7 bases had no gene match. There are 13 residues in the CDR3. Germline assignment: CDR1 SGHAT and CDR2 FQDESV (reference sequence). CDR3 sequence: CASSRDRGQGYTF. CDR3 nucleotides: TGTGCCAGCAGCAGAGACAGGGGCCAGGGCTACACCTTC.

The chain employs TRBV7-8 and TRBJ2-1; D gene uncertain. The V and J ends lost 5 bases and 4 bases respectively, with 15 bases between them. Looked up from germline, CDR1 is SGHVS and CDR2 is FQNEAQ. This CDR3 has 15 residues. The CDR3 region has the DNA TGTGCCAGCAGCCCCCGACTGGCTGGATACAATGAGCAGTTCTTC. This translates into CASSPRLAGYNEQFF.

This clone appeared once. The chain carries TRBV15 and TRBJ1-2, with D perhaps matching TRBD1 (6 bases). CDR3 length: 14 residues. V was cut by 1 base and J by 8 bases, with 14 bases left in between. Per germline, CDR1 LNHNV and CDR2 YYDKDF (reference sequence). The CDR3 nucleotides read TGTGCCACCAGCAGAGCGGGGGGCCTTCACGGCTACACCTTC. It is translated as CATSRAGGLHGYTF.

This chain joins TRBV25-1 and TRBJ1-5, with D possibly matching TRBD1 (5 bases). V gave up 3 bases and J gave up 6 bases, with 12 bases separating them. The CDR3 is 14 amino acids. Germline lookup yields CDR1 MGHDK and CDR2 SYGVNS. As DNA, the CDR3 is TGTGCCAGCAGTGATGGGGACTTGGGTCAGCCCCAGCATTTT. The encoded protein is CASSDGDLGQPQHF. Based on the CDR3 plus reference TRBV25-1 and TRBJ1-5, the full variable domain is EADIYQTPRYLVIGTGKKITLECSQTMGHDKMYWYQQDPGMELHLIHYSYGVNSTEKGDLSSESTVSRIRTEHFPLTLESARPSHTSQYLCASSDGDLGQPQHFGDGTRLSIL.

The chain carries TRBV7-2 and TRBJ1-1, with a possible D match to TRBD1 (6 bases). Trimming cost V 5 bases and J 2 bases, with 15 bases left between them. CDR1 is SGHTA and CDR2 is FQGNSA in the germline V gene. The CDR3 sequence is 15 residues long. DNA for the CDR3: TGTGCCAGCAGCCCCCCCTGGACAGCAAACACTGAAGCTTTCTTT. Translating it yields CASSPPWTANTEAFF.

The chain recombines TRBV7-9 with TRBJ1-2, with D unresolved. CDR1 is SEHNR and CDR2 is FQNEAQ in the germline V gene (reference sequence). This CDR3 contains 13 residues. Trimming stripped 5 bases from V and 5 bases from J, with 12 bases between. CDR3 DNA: TGTGCCAGCAGCCCCGGTCGAGAGTATGGCTACACCTTC. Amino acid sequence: CASSPGREYGYTF.